The clone carrying this T cell receptor beta chain showed up just a few times. Antigen specificity is unknown. The entry originates in a study of T cells in Graves' hyperthyroidism and ophthalmopathy. Amplification of TCR beta CDR3 regions used RNA as the template. Researchers ran a first-round RT-PCR on the TCR CDR3 using the HTBI primer set. TCRdb redid the calling of the multiplex PCR reads with MiXCR, one entry per CDR3 protein. This table holds some 370,000 distinct CDR3 sequences, 11% to 15% found once. Ophthalmopathy patients had moderate-to-severe active disease, CAS ≥3, NOSPECS ≥4, and disease duration under 3 months. Clinical symptoms, serum thyroxine and TRAb, thyroid ultrasound and orbital computed tomography were used for the diagnoses. Each 10 ml fresh peripheral blood draw supplied the PBMCs. Regarding the study as a whole: Most expanded thyroid clonotypes above 0.001 recurred in blood.

Sample: blood. The clonotype comes from a man aged 50 to 60 with Graves' ophthalmopathy.

The CDR3 DNA reads TGTGCCAGCAGCACCCAAACGGGACTAATCGCCCATGAGCAGTTCTTC. It is translated as CASSTQTGLIAHEQFF. V is TRBV7-3 and J is TRBJ2-1; 7 bases are shared with TRBD2. Germline-derived CDR1 and CDR2 are SGHTA and FQGTGA. There are 16 residues in the CDR3. Germline trimming cut 5 bases from V and 8 bases from J; bases unmatched to any gene: 15.